The 17 T cell receptor beta chains given below trace back to one sample, sequenced in a study of control samples from healthy donors and cancer patients. The assay was immunoSEQ multiplex PCR, and TCRdb's table has in-frame clones only and misses some. The sample yields around 67,000 clones, about 92% seen once. Material: PBMCs. These receptors were obtained from a man aged 55 to 69 with colorectal cancer.

The CDR3 reads CASTRTSGGSNTGELFF. CDR3 DNA sequence: TGTGCCAGCACCCGGACTAGCGGGGGCTCGAACACCGGGGAGCTGTTTTTT. This chain uses TRBV3-1 (or the pseudogene TRBV3-2) with TRBJ2-2; 13 bases are a match to TRBD2. The germline CDR1 and CDR2 sequences are LGHDT and YNNKEL (reference sequence). The CDR3 has 17 amino acids. The ends lost 7 bases at V and 0 bases at J; junction bases unmatched: 5.

The chain is built from TRBV7-2 and TRBJ2-2; D may be TRBD1 (6 bases). CDR3 length: 15 amino acids. Germline V gene sequence: CDR1 SGHTA, CDR2 FQGNSA. The V end lost 1 base, the J end lost 0 bases, and 6 bases lay between the germline ends. The CDR3 DNA sequence: TGTGCCAGCAGCTTAGGGACAGCGAACACCGGGGAGCTGTTTTTT. It codes for CASSLGTANTGELFF.

The gene calls are TRBV5-1 and TRBJ2-5; D possibly corresponds to TRBD2 (7 bases). Trimming cost V 2 bases and J 1 base, with 21 bases left between them. CDR3 length equals 18 residues. Germline CDR1 reads SGHRS; CDR2 reads YFSETQ. The DNA for the CDR3 is TGCGCCAGCAGCTTAGGTTATTCGGGCGGGGGCCTCCAAGAGACCCAGTACTTC. Encoded protein: CASSLGYSGGGLQETQYF.

The rearrangement uses TRBV9 and TRBJ1-1; D possibly corresponds to TRBD1 (5 bases). Germline V CDR1 and CDR2: SGDLS, YYNGEE. The CDR3 is made up of 15 amino acids. The V and J ends lost 4 bases and 4 bases respectively, with 17 bases between them. The CDR3 DNA sequence: TGTGCCAGCAGCCCCAGCGGGGGGGTGGGCACTGAAGCTTTCTTT. Amino acid sequence: CASSPSGGVGTEAFF.

V usage is TRBV7-2 and J usage is TRBJ2-7, with 9 bases identical to TRBD1. CDR1 is SGHTA, CDR2 FQGNSA, per germline. The CDR3 extends over 14 amino acids. V lost 4 bases, J lost 3 bases, and 4 bases stayed unmatched. In DNA, the CDR3 is TGTGCCAGCAGCTCTTACAGGGGGCACTACGAGCAGTACTTC. The encoded protein is CASSSYRGHYEQYF.

V usage is TRBV11-2 and J usage is TRBJ1-1, with D maybe TRBD1 (6 bases). CDR1 is SGHAT, CDR2 FQNNGV, per germline. The V gene lost 1 base and the J gene lost 1 base, with 22 bases spanning the gap. This CDR3 region has 19 residues. The CDR3 region has the DNA TGTGCCAGCAGCTTAGTAGGCTCCCCAAAGGGGGACCCGAACACTGAAGCTTTCTTT. Protein: CASSLVGSPKGDPNTEAFF.

Notes on this clone: One end of the junction fails to match germline, which may point to a read error. The gene calls are TRBV7-9 and TRBJ2-1; TRBD2 might be the D (5 bases). The germline gives CDR1 SEHNR, CDR2 FQNEAQ (reference sequence). There are 16 residues in the CDR3. The CDR3, as DNA: TGTGCCAGCAGCGTAGCCGGGATCAGGACGTTCATTGAGCAGTTCTTC. Protein: CASSVAGIRTFIEQFF.

The genes are TRBV28 and TRBJ1-1, with 8 bases matching TRBD1. The trim removed 2 bases at V and 2 bases at J, leaving 1 base unmatched. The CDR3 covers 14 residues. Germline V CDR1 and CDR2: MDHEN, SYDVKM. This CDR3 reads CASSLAGGNTEAFF. The CDR3 DNA follows: TGTGCCAGCAGTTTAGCAGGGGGCAACACTGAAGCTTTCTTT.

CDR3 loop: CASSFLAGGPEETQYF. In nucleotides, the CDR3 is TGCGCCAGCAGCTTTTTGGCGGGGGGGCCTGAGGAGACCCAGTACTTC. This chain uses TRBV5-1 with TRBJ2-5; 9 bases are a match to TRBD2. V trimming: 2 bases; J trimming: 5 bases; junction bases outside the gene matches: 10. Germline CDR1 and CDR2: SGHRS and YFSETQ. This CDR3 spans 16 amino acids.

This clone was picked up one time. V gene TRBV19 combines with J gene TRBJ2-7, with D perhaps TRBD1 or TRBD2 (6 bases each). The CDR3 is 13 residues long. Germline CDR1 and CDR2: LNHDA and SQIVND (reference sequence). The V end lost 4 bases, the J end lost 4 bases, and 11 bases lay between the germline ends. In DNA, the CDR3 is TGTGCCAGTAGTAGGGGGGACATTTACGAGCAGTACTTC. Encoded protein: CASSRGDIYEQYF.

The chain combines TRBV3-1 (or the pseudogene TRBV3-2) with TRBJ1-6; 7 nucleotides align to TRBD1. The CDR3 is made up of 14 amino acids. The V gene's germline CDR1 is LGHDT and CDR2 YNNKEL (reference sequence). J lost 6 bases, V lost 5 bases, and 4 bases had no gene match. CDR3 loop: CASSLTGRNSPLHF. The CDR3, as DNA: TGTGCCAGCAGCTTGACAGGGCGTAATTCACCCCTCCACTTT.

This chain joins TRBV5-6 and TRBJ2-6; no clear D. V was trimmed by 0 bases and J by 0 bases, leaving 7 bases between them. There are 16 residues in the CDR3. Germline V lookup: CDR1 SGHDT, CDR2 YYEEEE. The CDR3 sequence is CASSLGQNSGANVLTF. The CDR3 region has the DNA TGTGCCAGCAGCTTGGGGCAAAACTCTGGGGCCAACGTCCTGACTTTC.

The chain has TRBV6-1 and TRBJ2-6; no definite D call. CDR1 MNHNS and CDR2 SASEGT come from the germline V gene. Between the trimmed V and J ends, which lost 2 bases and 2 bases, there was a span of 7 bases. The CDR3 runs to 15 residues. The CDR3 bases are TGTGCCAGCAGTGAACTGGGTACTGGGGCCAACGTCCTGACTTTC. It yields the protein CASSELGTGANVLTF.

This chain connects TRBV10-2 to TRBJ1-2; unclear D gene. The length of the CDR3 is 11 residues. The ends were cut back, 3 bases at V and 8 bases at J, with 7 bases in the middle. The germline V gene has CDR1 WSHSY and CDR2 SAAADI. This CDR3 is CASSDTRGYTF. The CDR3 DNA sequence: TGCGCCAGCAGTGATACTCGGGGCTACACCTTC.

This clone was seen a single time. The chain has TRBV9 and TRBJ2-1, with D tentatively TRBD2 (5 bases). The CDR3 has 16 amino acids. V was shortened by 2 bases and J by 0 bases, with 12 bases between the two germline ends. Per the germline V gene, CDR1 is SGDLS and CDR2 is YYNGEE. As DNA, the CDR3 is TGTGCCAGCAGCGTGTTAGGTGGGAGCTCCTACAATGAGCAGTTCTTC. This gives the protein CASSVLGGSSYNEQFF. Looking up the rest from reference TRBV9 and TRBJ2-1 gives the full variable domain: DSGVTQTPKHLITATGQRVTLRCSPRSGDLSVYWYQQSLDQGLQFLIQYYNGEERAKGNILERFSAQQFPDLHSELNLSSLELGDSALYFCASSVLGGSSYNEQFFGPGTRLTVL.

The chain is built from TRBV28 and TRBJ2-1; D perhaps matches TRBD1 (5 bases). Trimming removed 7 bases at V and 7 bases at J, with 8 bases between. Germline CDR1 and CDR2: MDHEN and SYDVKM. This CDR3 contains 11 residues. The CDR3 region has the DNA TGTGCCAGCAACAGGCCAAATGAGCAGTTCTTC. Its protein product is CASNRPNEQFF.

The chain carries TRBV4-1 and TRBJ1-1; D may be TRBD1 (5 bases). The V end was cut by 8 bases, the J end by 1 base, with 17 bases between. Germline V lookup: CDR1 MGHRA, CDR2 YSYEKL. The CDR3 runs 15 residues. CDR3 residues: CASRTGPGRNTEAFF. The CDR3, as DNA: TGCGCCAGCCGCACCGGGCCGGGACGGAACACTGAAGCTTTCTTT.